These 21 T cell receptor beta chains originate from one sample sequenced in a study of blood T cell repertoires in COVID-19. Produced via immunoSEQ multiplex PCR; TCRdb's table is partial and in-frame only. Here the sample spans under 300,000 clones, roughly 80% being singletons. Sample: peripheral blood. The receptors shown here come from a woman between 35 and 50 years old with active or convalescent COVID-19.

The DNA for the CDR3 is TGCGCCAGCAGCTCGTTCCCCCTTAATGAAAAACTGTTTTTT. This encodes CASSSFPLNEKLFF. V usage is TRBV5-1 and J usage is TRBJ1-4; D is uncertain. Germline CDR1 is SGHRS and CDR2 is YFSETQ. V lost 3 bases to trimming and J lost 4 bases, with 10 bases between them. The CDR3 consists of 14 residues.

The chain carries TRBV4-1 and TRBJ2-3; no clear D. Germline CDR1 reads MGHRA; CDR2 reads YSYEKL. Trimming removed 0 bases from V and 3 bases from J, with 7 bases in between. The CDR3 extends over 14 amino acids. CDR3 in amino acids: CASSQESVTDTQYF. CDR3 bases: TGCGCCAGCAGCCAAGAGTCGGTTACAGATACGCAGTATTTT.

In its sample, this clone was seen a few times. In DNA form, the CDR3 reads TGTGCCAGCAGCTTCTCCGGGGAGGACTTAAATAGCAATCAGCCCCAGCATTTT. This gives the protein CASSFSGEDLNSNQPQHF. This rearrangement joins TRBV13 to TRBJ1-5, with D hard to call. This CDR3 contains 18 residues. Germline-derived CDR1 and CDR2 are PRHDT and FYEKMQ (reference sequence). Trimming pared 3 bases from V and 0 bases from J, leaving 18 bases between.

The chain couples TRBV27 to TRBJ2-2, with 10 bases that match TRBD2. CDR3 size: 17 residues. Germline loops: CDR1 MNHEY, CDR2 SMNVEV (reference sequence). Germline trimming cut 5 bases from V and 4 bases from J; bases unmatched to any gene: 10. CDR3 DNA sequence: TGTGCCAGCAGTCGGGGGACTAGCGTTGATGGCACCGGGGAGCTGTTTTTT. Encoded protein: CASSRGTSVDGTGELFF.

The J gene is TRBJ1-1, the V gene TRBV3-1 (or the pseudogene TRBV3-2), with 7 bases fitting TRBD1. The CDR3 has 13 amino acids. The V segment lost 3 bases and the J segment 8 bases; nucleotides outside the gene matches: 6. Germline loops: CDR1 LGHDT, CDR2 YNNKEL (reference sequence). As DNA, the CDR3 is TGTGCCAGCAGCCACCCAAAGGGACAGGAAGCTTTCTTT. It translates to CASSHPKGQEAFF.

J is TRBJ2-5 and V is TRBV25-1; the D gene is possibly TRBD2 (6 bases). The CDR3 covers 15 residues. V was pared by 1 base and J by 4 bases, with 13 bases between. Germline V gene lookup returns CDR1 MGHDK and CDR2 SYGVNS. The CDR3 DNA sequence: TGTGCCAGCAGTGAATTCGGGGGAGCCCGAGAGACCCAGTACTTC. Translated: CASSEFGGARETQYF.

This chain links TRBV5-4 with TRBJ1-1; 9 nucleotides match TRBD1. This CDR3 is 15 amino acids long. The J segment lost 1 base and the V segment lost 3 bases, leaving 4 bases of the junction unmatched. CDR1 and CDR2 (germline): SGHNT, YYREEE (reference sequence). CDR3 in amino acids: CASSWGTGRNTEAFF. In DNA form, the CDR3 reads TGTGCCAGCAGCTGGGGGACAGGGAGGAACACTGAAGCTTTCTTT.

This rearrangement joins TRBV7-9 to TRBJ1-4; unclear D gene. CDR3 size: 12 residues. CDR1 SEHNR and CDR2 FQNEAQ come from the germline V gene (reference sequence). V was shortened by 7 bases and J by 8 bases, with 11 bases between the two germline ends. The CDR3 region is CASTINQEKLFF. The CDR3 DNA sequence: TGTGCCAGCACCATTAACCAGGAAAAACTGTTTTTT.

This clone was seen once. The chain joins TRBV24-1 to TRBJ1-2; 9 bases fit TRBD1. V shed 4 bases and J 1 base; nucleotides not matched to a gene: 6. Germline V gene sequence: CDR1 KGHDR, CDR2 SFDVKD. This CDR3 contains 16 residues. This CDR3 is CATSDARDRVNYGYTF. The CDR3 region has the DNA TGTGCCACCAGTGACGCACGGGACAGGGTTAACTATGGCTACACCTTC.

This clone was seen more than once but under ten times. This CDR3 is also generated by other DNA sequences in the sample. This chain uses TRBV5-1 with TRBJ2-2; 12 bases fit TRBD2. The ends lost 0 bases at V and 3 bases at J; junction bases unmatched: 6. Germline CDR1 is SGHRS and CDR2 is YFSETQ. The CDR3 spans 18 residues. The CDR3, as DNA: TGCGCCAGCAGCTTGGAGGCTAGCGGGGGGGACTACACCGGGGAGCTGTTTTTT. Protein product: CASSLEASGGDYTGELFF.

The chain combines TRBV6-5 with TRBJ2-2; 10 bases align to TRBD1. The junction had 6 bases not matched to a gene; V was cut back by 6 bases and J by 5 bases. CDR3 length: 15 amino acids. Germline loops: CDR1 MNHEY, CDR2 SVGAGI. The CDR3 is CASSRQGAPTGELFF. CDR3 sequence (DNA): TGTGCCAGCAGCCGACAGGGGGCGCCGACCGGGGAGCTGTTTTTT.

The V and J genes are TRBV12-3 or TRBV12-4 and TRBJ2-5, with unresolved D. Trimming stripped 5 bases from V and 5 bases from J, with 3 bases between. This CDR3 has 10 amino acids. In nucleotides, the CDR3 is TGTGCCAGCAGTCTTGAGACCCAGTACTTC. Its protein product is CASSLETQYF.

The rearrangement joins TRBV3-1 (or the pseudogene TRBV3-2) to TRBJ2-7; TRBD1 matches 9 bases. V was clipped by 1 base and J by 6 bases; unmatched bases: 10. CDR1 and CDR2 (germline): LGHDT, YNNKEL (reference sequence). CDR3 length: 16 amino acids. CDR3 amino acids: CASSQAVGQGNGEQYF. CDR3 nucleotide sequence: TGTGCCAGCAGCCAAGCCGTGGGACAGGGAAATGGCGAGCAGTACTTC.

The chain has TRBV6-1 and TRBJ2-7, with D perhaps matching TRBD2 (5 bases). This CDR3 is 13 amino acids long. V gave up 1 base and J gave up 7 bases, with 11 bases separating them. Germline CDR1 and CDR2: MNHNS and SASEGT. The CDR3 sequence is CASSEGPTGEQYV. The CDR3 DNA sequence: TGTGCCAGCAGTGAAGGACCGACGGGAGAGCAGTACGTC.

CDR3 DNA: TGTGCCACCGCCTTCCAGACAGGGGGCAAGGGCTACACCTTC. It is translated as CATAFQTGGKGYTF. The chain couples TRBV2 to TRBJ1-2; the match to TRBD1 covers 10 bases. The germline gives CDR1 SNHLY, CDR2 FYNNEI. CDR3 length equals 14 residues. Trimming at V came to 10 bases and at J to 8 bases, leaving 13 bases not matched to a gene.

The J gene is TRBJ2-1, the V gene TRBV29-1; 11 bases are shared with TRBD2. V dropped 4 bases and J dropped 7; count of bases not matched to a gene: 6. CDR3 length: 14 amino acids. Germline V gene lookup returns CDR1 SQVTM and CDR2 ANQGSEA. The DNA of the CDR3 is TGCAGCGTTGTCTTAGCGGGGGGGCAAAATGAGCAGTTCTTC. Encoded protein: CSVVLAGGQNEQFF.

CDR3 loop: CASSLTGQLQETQYF. CDR3 DNA: TGTGCCAGCAGCCTCACGGGACAGCTCCAAGAGACCCAGTACTTC. V usage is TRBV7-3 and J usage is TRBJ2-5, with 7 bases that match TRBD1. There are 15 residues in the CDR3. In germline, CDR1 is SGHTA, CDR2 FQGTGA. Trimming removed 5 bases from V and 1 base from J; junction bases left unmatched: 7. Together with reference TRBV7-3 and TRBJ2-5, the CDR3 gives the full variable domain: GAGVSQTPSNKVTEKGKYVELRCDPISGHTALYWYRQSLGQGPEFLIYFQGTGAADDSGLPNDRFFAVRPEGSVSTLKIQRTERGDSAVYLCASSLTGQLQETQYFGPGTRLLVL.

The gene calls are TRBV2 and TRBJ2-6; D gene unclear. This CDR3 is 15 amino acids long. Germline CDR1 reads SNHLY; CDR2 reads FYNNEI. V was clipped by 6 bases and J by 0 bases, with 9 bases between them. CDR3 sequence: CASSARSSGANVLTF. As DNA, the CDR3 is TGTGCCAGCAGCGCTCGCAGCTCTGGGGCCAACGTCCTGACTTTC.

J is TRBJ1-1 and V is TRBV3-1 (or the pseudogene TRBV3-2); possibly TRBD1 for D (6 bases). The ends were cut back, 3 bases at V and 1 base at J, with 15 bases in the middle. CDR1 and CDR2 (germline): LGHDT, YNNKEL (reference sequence). This CDR3 has 16 amino acids. The CDR3 DNA reads TGTGCCAGCAGCCAGGTTTGGGGGCTAAGGAACACTGAAGCTTTCTTT. It yields the protein CASSQVWGLRNTEAFF.

The sample holds a few counts of this clone. The chain carries TRBV5-1 and TRBJ1-5; D is perhaps TRBD1 (6 bases). V gave up 4 bases and J gave up 4 bases, with 15 bases separating them. The CDR3 has 15 amino acids. Germline lookup yields CDR1 SGHRS and CDR2 YFSETQ. CDR3 region: CASSQTDSLNQPQHF. The CDR3 DNA sequence: TGCGCCAGCAGCCAGACGGACAGTCTGAATCAGCCCCAGCATTTT.

This rearrangement joins TRBV30 to TRBJ1-6; 11 positions agree with TRBD1. The V segment lost 4 bases and the J segment 10 bases; nucleotides outside the gene matches: 3. The CDR3 length is 13 residues. Germline-derived CDR1 and CDR2 are GTSNPN and SVGIG (reference sequence). This CDR3 reads CAWTGTGGSPLHF. Here the CDR3 DNA reads TGTGCCTGGACCGGGACAGGGGGGTCACCCCTCCACTTT.